This T cell receptor (beta chain) stems from a study of cytomegalovirus exposure and HLA in healthy donors (dated 2017 in TCRdb). Concerning the study at large: An earlier analysis of roughly 630 of the donors reported 250 to 350 Gb of sequence data and around 120 million unique TCR beta sequences from roughly 200 million T cells. An early release covering just under 650 HLA-typed donors comprised about 300 gigabases of sequencing data and around 85 million unique TCR sequences. Of the roughly 400 genotyped donors, 65% to 90% fell in the genetic ancestry cluster associated with self-reported Caucasian donors. The study aimed to test whether signatures of past pathogen exposure could be identified by cataloging public T cell receptors. The study profiled the T cell repertoires of about 640 subjects by immunosequencing and related them to cytomegalovirus serostatus. In addition to the first cohort of around 670 subjects, a separate validation cohort of approximately 130 different subjects was used. High-throughput TCR immunosequencing, statistical association of individual TCRs with disease status, and machine learning were combined to predict cytomegalovirus infection status. A later analysis re-examined previously published TCR beta repertoires from 600 to 700 donors and added high-resolution HLA genotyping to investigate patterns of TCR occurrence. Rather than using new phenotypic data, the later analysis identified candidate immune exposures from TCR beta sequences and from how often those sequences occurred across donors. To decide whether each TCR beta V gene segment behaved as functional or pseudogenic, an earlier analysis of some 580 of the donors relied on high-throughput TCR beta sequencing. Donor age, sex, ethnicity and CMV serostatus were compiled together with the repertoire data. A later genetic analysis took genome-wide SNP genotypes for about 65% of the roughly 670 donors and used that subset as a discovery cohort. Every discovery cohort repertoire had been produced on one sequencing platform. Class I and class II HLA loci were covered by the typing at four-digit resolution. The number of donors typed differed by locus, with roughly 629-640 for A, B, C, DRB1 and DQB1, around 500 for DQA1, about 610 for DPA1, and around 460 for DPB1. Roughly 5 DR-DQ haplotypes were treated as single units for association and clustering because of strong linkage in the cohort. On average, about 240,000 unique TCR beta nucleotide sequences were sequenced per donor among a few hundred genotyped donors of the cohort, with 15% to 20% of those sequences being non-productive. Here is what the overall study found, with its caveats: Cytomegalovirus status was reported to be diagnosed by the classifier with high specificity and sensitivity in both the original and validation cohorts. When HLA alleles, especially DR and DQ, strongly co-occurred, attributing TCR associations to individual alleles was difficult. Only TCR beta chains were sequenced in this cohort, and the absence of alpha or paired-chain data limited detectable features. V-gene and J-gene trimming of TCR beta chains was associated with a missense DCLRE1C variant in a later genetic analysis, and the association was replicated in an independent cohort. At a false discovery rate of 0.05, a later analysis linked around 15,000 TCR beta sequences to specific HLA alleles. A later analysis found that TCR association rates varied across HLA loci, with DRB1 alleles showing the most associated TCRs and HLA-C alleles the fewest. A further reported finding was that TCR beta sequences accurately predicted the HLA-A and HLA-B alleles for most subjects in the first cohort. A later analysis reported that several top co-occurrence clusters appeared linked to parvovirus B19, influenza, CMV and Epstein-Barr virus. Correlated functional status among segregating V segments might reflect linkage disequilibrium, but an unknown experimental factor could not be ruled out. It was suggested by the authors that the approach could potentially be generalized to other disease states and immunological phenotypes. In an earlier analysis of some 640 of the donors, most TCR beta V segments were observed in productive rearrangements about 90% or about 30% of the time, broadly matching IMGT annotations. Because HLA typing was missing for some donors at each locus, association tests included only the typed subset. CMV serostatus was the only immune exposure information available for the cohort. A cluster of highly shared sequence variants was judged likely to be a technical artifact of the sequencing pipeline. Most TCR sequences were seen in very few donors, while some public TCRs were found in many individuals. In vitro tests confirmed that a few of the cytomegalovirus-associated TCR beta chains recognize cytomegalovirus antigens. Compared with equally common non-associated chains, HLA-associated TCR beta chains in a later analysis were more clonally expanded and had lower generation probabilities. The earlier analysis of approximately 590 of the donors excluded 15 to 20 rarely observed V segments, including chromosome 9 orphons, because counts were too low. Because the 87-base-pair reads could not distinguish some IMGT-functional V segments, including TRBV6-2 and TRBV6-3, those segments were excluded. According to a later analysis, most CMV-associated TCR beta chains appeared to be HLA-restricted, and the HLA associations seemed to be driven largely by CMV exposure. Presence/absence analyses assumed roughly uniform sequencing depth across donors, an assumption that may not hold. A total of 150 or so TCR beta chains were listed by the study as associated with cytomegalovirus. Compared with the roughly 670-donor mean, donors in an Asian-associated ancestry cluster had fewer N-insertions in productive TCRs, according to a later genetic analysis.

V was cut back by 5 bases and J by 5 bases, leaving a gap of 19 bases between them. From the cysteine through the phenylalanine, the CDR3 covers 16 amino acids. CDR3 DNA is the only sequence kept; it has 48 bases, read in frame from the first base. CDR1 and CDR2 (SGHTA, FQGNSA) derive from the germline V gene. In total, approximately 610 healthy bone marrow donors made up the cohort. At the time of sampling, every cohort member was nominally healthy, though immune exposures that went unrecorded were likely present. The donor was CMV seronegative and was included in the group of a few hundred seronegative cohort members. A peripheral blood sample was collected from each donor, and TCR beta sequencing was performed on peripheral blood mononuclear cells. Genomic DNA extraction from the blood cell samples was performed with the Qiagen DNeasy Blood Extraction Kit. Turning to this clone: No cognate antigen has been identified for it. Per-base qualities were not stored, and no clone one base away is much larger.

Library preparation employed the immunoSEQ multiplex PCR assay. For the multiplex PCR, a mixture combining 60 forward primers for TCR Vbeta segments and 13 reverse primers for TCR Jbeta segments was used. The CDR3 region of rearranged TCR beta genes was amplified from genomic DNA by a multiplex PCR assay. The Illumina HiSeq System was used to sequence the amplified TCR beta libraries as 87-base-pair reads. From the authors' description of their analysis: In a later analysis, tens of millions of unique TCR beta chains were counted across the 500 to 850 repertoires, and roughly 11 million of these chains were shared by at least two donors. A nearest-neighbor algorithm error-corrected the raw reads and collapsed the reads into unique sequences, merging closely related sequences to remove PCR and sequencing errors. V, D and J gene segments were assigned by aligning CDR3 sequences to IMGT reference sequences. Each retained sequence needed at least a six-nucleotide match to both a V gene segment and a J gene segment. A rearrangement was called productive if the CDR3 had no stop codons and remained in frame with V and J, and every other rearrangement was called non-productive. CDR3 was defined according to IMGT convention as the region running from the second conserved V-encoded cysteine to the conserved J-encoded phenylalanine. Sequences without an unambiguous match to a single V gene segment were excluded from the earlier analysis of about 600 of the donors. In an earlier analysis of 500 to 750 of the donors, V segments were called functional above 56.7% productive rearrangements and were called segregating when the between-donor standard deviation exceeded 5%. A statistical classification framework was developed to diagnose cytomegalovirus status using the catalog of TCR beta chain sequences. In a later analysis, V and J genes were assigned by comparing TCR nucleotide sequences against IMGT/GENE-DB human TR gene sequences. A later analysis assigned CDR3 sequences and most-parsimonious VDJ recombination scenarios with the TCRdist pipeline. A later analysis defined each TCR beta chain by its CDR3 amino acid sequence plus V-gene family, and excluded reads lacking a unique V-gene family. A later analysis removed 500 to 650 highly shared, low-generation-probability nucleotide sequences to deal with suspected cross-contamination and a sequencing artifact. In a later analysis, a clonal expansion index was calculated for each public chain from normalized within-repertoire ranks of inferred template counts. Generation probabilities in a later analysis came from a VDJ recombination model fitted to out-of-frame rearrangements, and those results were checked against IGoR. Hypergeometric tests were used in a later analysis to score TCR-TCR, TCR-HLA and TCR-CMV co-occurrence, with a repertoire-size bias correction applied to the TCR pairs. A later analysis estimated false discovery rates by permuting HLA or CMV assignments 20 times. In a later analysis, co-occurring TCRs were grouped using DBSCAN, and TCRdist sequence similarity was added for clustering within HLA-allele-positive subsets. Co-occurrence clustering excluded repertoires with fewer than 30,000 or more than 120,000 public chains, plus five with anomalous nucleotide sharing. TCRdb's version of the immuneACCESS table is confined to in-frame rearrangements and falls short of the full clone set. An unresolved V gene accounts for under half of the shortfall where checked; the remainder is of unknown origin. For V, J and clone size, that table is used; D and trimming come from the DNA. The sample table holds around 150,000 clones, of which 65% to 85% were seen once. Approximately 1.3% of the sample is held by the ten biggest clonotypes.

The sample taken for sequencing was PBMCs. Here the chain combines TRBV7-2 and TRBJ2-1, with a tentative D gene TRBD1 over 6 matching bases. This receptor was identified in a man in his sixties in good health and CMV-seronegative. The DNA reads as follows: TGTGCCAGCAGCCCATGGGACATACGGAATGACAATGAGCAGTTCTTC. Translated, this is CASSPWDIRNDNEQFF.